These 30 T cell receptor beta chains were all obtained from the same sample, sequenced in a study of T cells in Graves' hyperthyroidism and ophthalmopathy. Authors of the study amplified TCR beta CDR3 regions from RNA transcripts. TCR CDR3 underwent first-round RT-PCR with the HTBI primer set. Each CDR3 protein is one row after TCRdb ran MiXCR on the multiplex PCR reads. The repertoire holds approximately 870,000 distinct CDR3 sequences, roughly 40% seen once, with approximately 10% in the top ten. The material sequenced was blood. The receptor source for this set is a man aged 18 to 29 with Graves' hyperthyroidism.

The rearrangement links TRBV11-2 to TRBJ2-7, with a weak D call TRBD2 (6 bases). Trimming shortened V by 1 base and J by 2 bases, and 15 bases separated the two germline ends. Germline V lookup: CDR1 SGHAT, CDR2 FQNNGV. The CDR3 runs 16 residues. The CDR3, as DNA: TGTGCCAGCAGCTTAGTATCGGGGGAGGTCGCCTACGAGCAGTACTTC. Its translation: CASSLVSGEVAYEQYF.

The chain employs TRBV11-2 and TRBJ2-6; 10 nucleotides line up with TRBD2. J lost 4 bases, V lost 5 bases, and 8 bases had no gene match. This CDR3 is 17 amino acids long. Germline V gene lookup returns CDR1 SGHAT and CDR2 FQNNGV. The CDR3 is CASSRTSGVSGANVLTF. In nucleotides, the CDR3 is TGTGCCAGCAGCCGTACTAGCGGGGTATCCGGGGCCAACGTCCTGACTTTC.

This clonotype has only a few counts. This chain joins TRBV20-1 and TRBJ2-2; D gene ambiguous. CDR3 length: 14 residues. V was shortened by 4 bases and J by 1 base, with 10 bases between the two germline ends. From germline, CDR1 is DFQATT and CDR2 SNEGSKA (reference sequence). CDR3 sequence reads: CSATRLLNTGELFF. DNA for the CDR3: TGCAGTGCTACAAGACTTCTGAACACCGGGGAGCTGTTTTTT.

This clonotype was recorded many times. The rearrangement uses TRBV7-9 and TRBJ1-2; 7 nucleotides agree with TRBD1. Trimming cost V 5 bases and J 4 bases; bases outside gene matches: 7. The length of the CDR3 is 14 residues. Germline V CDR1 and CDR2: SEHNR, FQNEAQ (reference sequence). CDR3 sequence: CASSLQTGSYGYTF. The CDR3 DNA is TGTGCCAGCAGCCTCCAGACAGGGTCCTATGGCTACACCTTC.

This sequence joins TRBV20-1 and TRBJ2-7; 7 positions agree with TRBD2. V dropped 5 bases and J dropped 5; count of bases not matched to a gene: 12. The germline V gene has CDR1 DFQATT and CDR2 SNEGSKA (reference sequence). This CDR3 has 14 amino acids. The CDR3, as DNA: TGCAGTGCTCCAGCGAGCGGGGACCTCCACGAGCAGTACTTC. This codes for CSAPASGDLHEQYF.

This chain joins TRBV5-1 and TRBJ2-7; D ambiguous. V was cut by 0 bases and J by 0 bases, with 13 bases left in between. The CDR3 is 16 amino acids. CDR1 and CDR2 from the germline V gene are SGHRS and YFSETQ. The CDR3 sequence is CASSLAGPGHSYEQYF. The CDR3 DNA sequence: TGCGCCAGCAGCTTGGCTGGACCGGGCCACTCCTACGAGCAGTACTTC.

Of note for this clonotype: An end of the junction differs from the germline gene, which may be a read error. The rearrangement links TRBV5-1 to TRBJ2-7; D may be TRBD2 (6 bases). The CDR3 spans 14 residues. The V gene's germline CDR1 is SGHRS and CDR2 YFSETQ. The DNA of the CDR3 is TGTGCCAGCAGCGGAGGGCCCGAGCCCCTCGAGCAGTACTTC. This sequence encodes CASSGGPEPLEQYF.

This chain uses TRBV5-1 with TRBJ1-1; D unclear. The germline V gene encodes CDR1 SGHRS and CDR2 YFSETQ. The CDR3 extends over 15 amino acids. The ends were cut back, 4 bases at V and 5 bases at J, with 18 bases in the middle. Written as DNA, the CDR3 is TGCGCCAGCAGCGTAGGAAGGGAGTCGGGGACTGAAGCTTTCTTT. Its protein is CASSVGRESGTEAFF.

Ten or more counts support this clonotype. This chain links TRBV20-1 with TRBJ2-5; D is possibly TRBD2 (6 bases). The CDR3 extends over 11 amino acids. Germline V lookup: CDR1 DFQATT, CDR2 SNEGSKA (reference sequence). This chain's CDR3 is CSAGPQETQYF. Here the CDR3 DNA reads TGCAGCGCGGGACCACAAGAGACCCAGTACTTC.

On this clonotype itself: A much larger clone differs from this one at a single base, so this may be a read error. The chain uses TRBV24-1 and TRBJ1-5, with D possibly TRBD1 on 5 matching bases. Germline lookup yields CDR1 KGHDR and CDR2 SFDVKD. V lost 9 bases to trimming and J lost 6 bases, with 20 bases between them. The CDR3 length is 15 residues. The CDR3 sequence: CATSPNNADSQPQHF. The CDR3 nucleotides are TGTGCCACCTCACCCAATAACGCAGACAGTCAGCCCCAGCATTTT.

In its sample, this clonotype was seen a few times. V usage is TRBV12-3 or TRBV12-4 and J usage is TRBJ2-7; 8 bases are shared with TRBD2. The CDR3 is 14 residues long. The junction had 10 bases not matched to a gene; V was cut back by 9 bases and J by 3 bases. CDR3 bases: TGTGCCAGTCAACCGGGACTAGACCACTACGAGCAGTACTTC. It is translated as CASQPGLDHYEQYF.

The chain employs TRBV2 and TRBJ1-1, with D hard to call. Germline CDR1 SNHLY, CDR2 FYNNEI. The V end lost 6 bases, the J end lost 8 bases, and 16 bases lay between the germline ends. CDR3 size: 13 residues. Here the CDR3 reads CASREKGSGEAFF. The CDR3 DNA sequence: TGTGCCAGCAGGGAGAAGGGATCCGGGGAAGCTTTCTTT. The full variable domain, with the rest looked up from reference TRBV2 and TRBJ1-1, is EPEVTQTPSHQVTQMGQEVILRCVPISNHLYFYWYRQILGQKVEFLVSFYNNEISEKSEIFDDQFSVERPDGSNFTLKIRSTKLEDSAMYFCASREKGSGEAFFGQGTRLTVV.

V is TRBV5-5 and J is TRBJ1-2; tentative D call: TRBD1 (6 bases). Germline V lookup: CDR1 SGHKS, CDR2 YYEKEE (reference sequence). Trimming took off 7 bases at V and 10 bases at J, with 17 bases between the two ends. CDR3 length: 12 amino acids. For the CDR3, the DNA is TGTGCCAGCCGCCCCTGGACAGAAGACTACACCTTC. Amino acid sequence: CASRPWTEDYTF.

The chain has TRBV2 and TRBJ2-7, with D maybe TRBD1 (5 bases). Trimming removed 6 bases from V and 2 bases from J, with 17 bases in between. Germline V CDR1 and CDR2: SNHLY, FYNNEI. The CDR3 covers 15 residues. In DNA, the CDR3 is TGTGCCAGCAGCCAAGACTCGACAGCCACCTACGAGCAGTACTTC. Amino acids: CASSQDSTATYEQYF.

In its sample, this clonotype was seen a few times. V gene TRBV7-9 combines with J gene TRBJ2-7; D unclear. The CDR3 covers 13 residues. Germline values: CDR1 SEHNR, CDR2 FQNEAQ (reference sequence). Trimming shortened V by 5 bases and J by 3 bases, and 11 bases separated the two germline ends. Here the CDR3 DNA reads TGTGCCAGCAGCCCCGGCCTCCTCTACGAGCAGTACTTC. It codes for CASSPGLLYEQYF.

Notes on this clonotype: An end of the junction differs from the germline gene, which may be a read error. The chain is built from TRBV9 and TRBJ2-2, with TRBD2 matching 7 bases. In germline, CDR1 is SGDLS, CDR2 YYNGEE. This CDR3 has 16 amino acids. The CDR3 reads CASSPSRAGDTGELFF. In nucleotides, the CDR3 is TGTGCCAGCAGCCCAAGCAGGGCGGGAGACACTGGGGAGCTGTTTTTT.

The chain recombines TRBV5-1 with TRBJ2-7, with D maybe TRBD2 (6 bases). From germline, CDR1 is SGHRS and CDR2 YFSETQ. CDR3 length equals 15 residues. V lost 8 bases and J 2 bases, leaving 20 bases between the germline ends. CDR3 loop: CASGGGGGLTYEQYF. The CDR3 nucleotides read TGCGCCAGTGGGGGAGGCGGCGGCTTAACCTACGAGCAGTACTTC.

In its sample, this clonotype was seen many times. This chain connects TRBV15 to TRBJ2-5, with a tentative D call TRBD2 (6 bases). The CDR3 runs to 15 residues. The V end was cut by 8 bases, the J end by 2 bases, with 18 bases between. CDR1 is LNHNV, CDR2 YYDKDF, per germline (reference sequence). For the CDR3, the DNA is TGTGCCACCGGGGGGTTAGGACACTTACAAGAGACCCAGTACTTC. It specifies CATGGLGHLQETQYF.

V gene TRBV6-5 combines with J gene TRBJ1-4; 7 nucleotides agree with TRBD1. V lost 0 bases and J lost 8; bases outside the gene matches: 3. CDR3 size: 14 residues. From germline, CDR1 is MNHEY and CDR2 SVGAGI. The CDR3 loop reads CASSYSGTEEKLFF. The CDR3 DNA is TGTGCCAGCAGTTACTCCGGGACAGAGGAAAAACTGTTTTTT.

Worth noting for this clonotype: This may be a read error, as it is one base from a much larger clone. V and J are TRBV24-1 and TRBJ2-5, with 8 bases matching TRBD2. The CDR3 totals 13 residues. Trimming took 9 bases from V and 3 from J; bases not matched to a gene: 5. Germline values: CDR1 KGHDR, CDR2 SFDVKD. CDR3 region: CATSREDKETQYF. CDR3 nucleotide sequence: TGTGCCACCTCGCGGGAGGATAAAGAGACCCAGTACTTC.

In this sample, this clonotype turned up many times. CDR3 coding DNA: TGTGCCAGCAGCGCTGGGACAGGCACTGAAGCTTTCTTT. This sequence encodes CASSAGTGTEAFF. This chain connects TRBV11-2 to TRBJ1-1, with TRBD1 matching over 8 bases. The V gene end was trimmed by 5 bases and the J gene end by 4 bases; junction bases not matched to a gene: 3. There are 13 residues in the CDR3. The germline gives CDR1 SGHAT, CDR2 FQNNGV.

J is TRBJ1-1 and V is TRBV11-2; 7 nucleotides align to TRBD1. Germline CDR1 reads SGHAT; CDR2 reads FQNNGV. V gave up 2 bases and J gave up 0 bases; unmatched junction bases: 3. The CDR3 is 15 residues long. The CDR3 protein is CASSLSDRVNTEAFF. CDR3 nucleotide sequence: TGTGCCAGCAGCTTAAGCGACAGGGTGAACACTGAAGCTTTCTTT.

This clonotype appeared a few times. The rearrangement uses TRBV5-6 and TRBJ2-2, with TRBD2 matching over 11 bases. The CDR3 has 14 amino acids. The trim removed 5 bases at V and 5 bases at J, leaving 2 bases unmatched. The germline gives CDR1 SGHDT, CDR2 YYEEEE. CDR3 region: CASRGLAETGELFF. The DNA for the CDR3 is TGTGCCAGCAGGGGACTAGCGGAAACCGGGGAGCTGTTTTTT.

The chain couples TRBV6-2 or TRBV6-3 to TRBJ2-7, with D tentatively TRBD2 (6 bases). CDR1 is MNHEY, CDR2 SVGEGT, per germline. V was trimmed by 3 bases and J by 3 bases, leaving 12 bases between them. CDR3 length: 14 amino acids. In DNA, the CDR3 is TGTGCCAGCAGTTATTACGGCGGGAACTACGAGCAGTACTTC. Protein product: CASSYYGGNYEQYF.

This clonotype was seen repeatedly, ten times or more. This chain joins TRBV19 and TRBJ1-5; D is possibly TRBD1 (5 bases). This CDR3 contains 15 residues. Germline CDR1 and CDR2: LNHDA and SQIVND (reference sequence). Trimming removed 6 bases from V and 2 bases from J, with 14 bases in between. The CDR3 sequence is CASSTLGEGNQPQHF. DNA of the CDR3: TGTGCCAGTAGCACGCTGGGGGAAGGCAATCAGCCCCAGCATTTT.

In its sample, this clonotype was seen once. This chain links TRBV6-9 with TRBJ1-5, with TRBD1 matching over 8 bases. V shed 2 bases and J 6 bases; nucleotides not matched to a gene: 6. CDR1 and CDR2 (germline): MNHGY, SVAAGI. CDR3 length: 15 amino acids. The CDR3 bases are TGTGCCAGCAGTTATCTGACAGGGGAAAGTCAGCCCCAGCATTTT. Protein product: CASSYLTGESQPQHF.

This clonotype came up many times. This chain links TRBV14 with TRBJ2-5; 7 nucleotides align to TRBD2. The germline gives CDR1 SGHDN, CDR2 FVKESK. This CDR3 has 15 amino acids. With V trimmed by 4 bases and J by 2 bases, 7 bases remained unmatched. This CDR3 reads CASSPSGGRQETQYF. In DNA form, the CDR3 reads TGTGCCAGCAGCCCTTCGGGGGGACGACAAGAGACCCAGTACTTC.

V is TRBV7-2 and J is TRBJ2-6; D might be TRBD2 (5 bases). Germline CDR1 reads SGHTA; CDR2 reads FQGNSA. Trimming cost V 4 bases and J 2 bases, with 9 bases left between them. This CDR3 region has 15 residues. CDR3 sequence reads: CASSSRGTGANVLTF. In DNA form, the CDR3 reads TGTGCCAGCAGCTCCCGGGGTACTGGGGCCAACGTCCTGACTTTC.

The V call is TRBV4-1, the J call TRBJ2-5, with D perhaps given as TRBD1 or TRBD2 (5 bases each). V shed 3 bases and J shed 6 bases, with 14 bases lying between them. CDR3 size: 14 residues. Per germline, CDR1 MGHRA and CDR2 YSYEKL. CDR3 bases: TGCGCCAGCAGCCAGTGGGACGGCGAAAAGACCCAGTACTTC. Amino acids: CASSQWDGEKTQYF.

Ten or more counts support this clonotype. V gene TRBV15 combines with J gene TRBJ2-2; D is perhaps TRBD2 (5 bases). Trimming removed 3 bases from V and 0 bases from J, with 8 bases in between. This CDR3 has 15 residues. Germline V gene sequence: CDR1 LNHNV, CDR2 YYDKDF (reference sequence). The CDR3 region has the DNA TGTGCCACCAGCAGTAGAGGGTCGAACACCGGGGAGCTGTTTTTT. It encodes CATSSRGSNTGELFF.